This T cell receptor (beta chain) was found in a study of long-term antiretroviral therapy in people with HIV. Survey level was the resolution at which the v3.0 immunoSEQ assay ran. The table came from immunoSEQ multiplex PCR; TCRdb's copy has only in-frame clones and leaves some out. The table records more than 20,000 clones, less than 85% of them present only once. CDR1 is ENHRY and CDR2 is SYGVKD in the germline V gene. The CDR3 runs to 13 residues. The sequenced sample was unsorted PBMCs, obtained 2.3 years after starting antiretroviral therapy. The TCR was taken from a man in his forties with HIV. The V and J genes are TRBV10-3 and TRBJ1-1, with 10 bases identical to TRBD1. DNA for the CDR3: TGTGCTGCAGGGGACAGGGGTAGCACTGAAGCTTTCTTT. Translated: CAAGDRGSTEAFF.